Presented here are 29 T cell receptor beta chains from one specimen sequenced in a study of T cell responses to AZD1222 COVID-19 vaccine. Sequencing was performed with immunoSEQ multiplex PCR; in TCRdb, only in-frame clones are kept and a portion is missing. The table lists 200,000 or so clones, 80% to 90% of them singletons, with 5% to 7.5% in the top ten. The sequencing used peripheral blood, collected on day 0 of AZD1222 vaccination. These receptor sequences come from an adult in good health.

J is TRBJ1-2 and V is TRBV9; D ambiguous. The V gene lost 0 bases and the J gene lost 1 base, with 4 bases spanning the gap. The germline V gene has CDR1 SGDLS and CDR2 YYNGEE. This CDR3 region has 13 residues. In DNA, the CDR3 is TGTGCCAGCAGCGTAGACCTTAACTATGGCTACACCTTC. Amino acids: CASSVDLNYGYTF.

The V call is TRBV6-5, the J call TRBJ1-5; D not resolved. Germline lookup yields CDR1 MNHEY and CDR2 SVGAGI. This CDR3 comprises 15 residues. V was cut by 5 bases and J by 1 base, with 12 bases left in between. The CDR3 DNA sequence: TGTGCCAGCAGTCGGGCGGCAGTGAGCAATCAGCCCCAGCATTTT. Amino acids: CASSRAAVSNQPQHF.

J is TRBJ2-7 and V is TRBV19, with TRBD1 as a possible D gene (5 bases). Germline V CDR1 and CDR2: LNHDA, SQIVND (reference sequence). The CDR3 loop spans 14 amino acids. With 1 base removed from V and 2 bases from J, the gap between germline ends came to 9 bases. CDR3 in amino acids: CASSIAGNTYEQYF. In DNA, the CDR3 is TGTGCCAGTAGTATAGCAGGGAACACCTACGAGCAGTACTTC.

The rearrangement links TRBV6-1 to TRBJ1-2; D is perhaps TRBD1 (6 bases). Germline CDR1 reads MNHNS; CDR2 reads SASEGT. The CDR3 loop spans 14 amino acids. Trimming stripped 3 bases from V and 10 bases from J, with 18 bases between. In DNA form, the CDR3 reads TGTGCCAGCAGTGATACTGTACAGGGTATTGACTACACCTTC. Translating gives CASSDTVQGIDYTF.

The chain employs TRBV4-3 and TRBJ2-2; TRBD2 matches at 7 bases. The CDR3 is 13 amino acids. The V gene end was trimmed by 2 bases and the J gene end by 6 bases; junction bases not matched to a gene: 0. Germline lookup yields CDR1 LGHNA and CDR2 YSLEER. The CDR3 loop reads CASSQTSAGELFF. The CDR3 DNA reads as TGCGCCAGCAGCCAAACTAGCGCCGGGGAGCTGTTTTTT.

V and J are TRBV5-6 and TRBJ1-4; D is unresolved. Trimming took 4 bases from V and 1 from J, leaving 11 bases between them. Germline assignment: CDR1 SGHDT and CDR2 YYEEEE. CDR3 size: 15 residues. CDR3 sequence: CASSPRSETNEKLFF. In DNA, the CDR3 is TGTGCCAGCAGCCCTCGGAGTGAAACTAATGAAAAACTGTTTTTT.

The genes are TRBV29-1 and TRBJ2-5; D may be TRBD2 (6 bases). CDR1 SQVTM and CDR2 ANQGSEA come from the germline V gene. The CDR3 length is 13 residues. Deletions cut 7 bases from V and 1 base from J, with 13 bases between. The CDR3 is CSAGLSGQETQYF. The DNA for the CDR3 is TGCAGCGCGGGGCTTAGCGGCCAAGAGACCCAGTACTTC.

The rearrangement uses TRBV5-1 and TRBJ1-1; D is uncertain. CDR1 and CDR2 (germline): SGHRS, YFSETQ. The CDR3 length is 13 residues. V was cut by 2 bases and J by 4 bases, with 9 bases left in between. CDR3 in amino acids: CASSFMVGTEAFF. The CDR3 DNA reads TGCGCCAGCAGCTTTATGGTGGGCACTGAAGCTTTCTTT.

This clone appeared a single time. The chain has TRBV3-1 (or the pseudogene TRBV3-2) and TRBJ2-1; no clear D gene. CDR1 and CDR2 from the germline V gene are LGHDT and YNNKEL (reference sequence). V lost 4 bases and J lost 6, with 13 bases in between. This CDR3 spans 14 amino acids. The CDR3 sequence: CASSLAPVSNEQFF. The CDR3 region has the DNA TGTGCCAGCAGCCTCGCTCCGGTGTCCAATGAGCAGTTCTTC.

The rearrangement joins TRBV27 to TRBJ2-5; D not certain. V was shortened by 4 bases and J by 7 bases, with 13 bases between the two germline ends. This CDR3 is built from 13 residues. Germline V CDR1 and CDR2: MNHEY, SMNVEV (reference sequence). CDR3 sequence: CASSSSTRGTQYF. The DNA for the CDR3 is TGTGCCAGCAGTTCCTCGACCCGCGGGACCCAGTACTTC.

V is TRBV18 and J is TRBJ2-2; D is ambiguous. The CDR3 sequence is 11 residues long. Looked up from germline, CDR1 is KGHSH and CDR2 is LQKENI. Trimming shortened V by 5 bases and J by 6 bases, and 4 bases separated the two germline ends. CDR3: CASSEPGELFF. The CDR3 nucleotides read TGTGCCAGCTCAGAGCCCGGGGAGCTGTTTTTT.

The chain joins TRBV4-1 to TRBJ2-7; D is tentatively TRBD1 or TRBD2 (5 bases each). This CDR3 is 16 amino acids long. Germline-derived CDR1 and CDR2 are MGHRA and YSYEKL. Trimming left V 1 base short and J 3 bases short, with 16 bases between. CDR3 in DNA: TGCGCCAGCAGCCAAGGCCAGTGGGACGAAGGCTACGAGCAGTACTTC. This gives the protein CASSQGQWDEGYEQYF.

The chain is built from TRBV2 and TRBJ1-2; D call uncertain. V lost 3 bases, J lost 1 base, and 3 bases lay in between. The CDR3 runs 12 residues. From germline, CDR1 is SNHLY and CDR2 FYNNEI. CDR3 in amino acids: CASSEVNYGYTF. As DNA, the CDR3 is TGTGCCAGCAGTGAGGTTAACTATGGCTACACCTTC. Based on the CDR3 plus reference TRBV2 and TRBJ1-2, the full variable domain is EPEVTQTPSHQVTQMGQEVILRCVPISNHLYFYWYRQILGQKVEFLVSFYNNEISEKSEIFDDQFSVERPDGSNFTLKIRSTKLEDSAMYFCASSEVNYGYTFGSGTRLTVV.

This clone was found once. The V and J genes are TRBV6-6 and TRBJ2-2, with D perhaps assigned TRBD1 or TRBD2 (5 bases each). The CDR3 spans 14 residues. Per the germline V gene, CDR1 is MNHNY and CDR2 is SVGAGI (reference sequence). V lost 2 bases, J lost 6 bases, and 10 bases lay in between. CDR3 sequence: CASSYRGDSGELFF. In DNA form, the CDR3 reads TGTGCCAGCAGTTACAGGGGAGACTCCGGGGAGCTGTTTTTT.

In this sample, this clone turned up once. The rearrangement uses TRBV7-3 and TRBJ1-1; TRBD1 is a possible D gene (6 bases). The CDR3 totals 13 residues. The germline V gene encodes CDR1 SGHTA and CDR2 FQGTGA. The V end was cut by 5 bases, the J end by 3 bases, with 10 bases between. The CDR3 reads CASSTQGDTEAFF. In nucleotides, the CDR3 is TGTGCCAGCAGCACACAGGGTGACACTGAAGCTTTCTTT. The entire variable domain, with the rest obtained from reference TRBV7-3 and TRBJ1-1, is as follows: GAGVSQTPSNKVTEKGKYVELRCDPISGHTALYWYRQSLGQGPEFLIYFQGTGAADDSGLPNDRFFAVRPEGSVSTLKIQRTERGDSAVYLCASSTQGDTEAFFGQGTRLTVV.

J is TRBJ1-3 and V is TRBV6-1; D remains unclear. CDR3 length: 15 residues. Germline CDR1 and CDR2: MNHNS and SASEGT. Trimming took off 2 bases at V and 0 bases at J, with 8 bases between the two ends. The CDR3 DNA sequence: TGTGCCAGCAGTGAACCGGGCAGCTCTGGAAACACCATATATTTT. As protein: CASSEPGSSGNTIYF.

The gene calls are TRBV6-2 or TRBV6-3 and TRBJ2-1; TRBD1 is a possible D gene (6 bases). V was clipped by 8 bases and J by 7 bases, with 21 bases between them. The CDR3 is 15 amino acids. CDR1 and CDR2 (germline): MNHEY, SVGEGT. The CDR3 is CASRPLRGGVNEQFF. In DNA, the CDR3 is TGTGCCAGCCGCCCGCTAAGAGGGGGTGTGAATGAGCAGTTCTTC.

The V and J genes are TRBV11-3 and TRBJ2-1; D is possibly TRBD2 (5 bases). The length of the CDR3 is 13 residues. V was clipped by 6 bases and J by 5 bases, with 11 bases between them. CDR1 and CDR2 from the germline V gene are SGHNT and YENEEA. In DNA form, the CDR3 reads TGTGCCAGCAGTCGGACTGTGGACAATGAGCAGTTCTTC. Its translation: CASSRTVDNEQFF.

This clone was detected only a few times. V gene TRBV30 combines with J gene TRBJ1-2, with 7 bases that match TRBD1. CDR1 is GTSNPN, CDR2 SVGIG, per germline (reference sequence). The junction had 5 bases not matched to a gene; V was cut back by 3 bases and J by 4 bases. The CDR3 runs 13 residues. CDR3 amino acids: CAWSRDRPYGYTF. The CDR3 bases are TGTGCCTGGAGCCGGGACAGACCCTATGGCTACACCTTC. Complete variable domain (other parts from reference TRBV30 and TRBJ1-2): SQTIHQWPATLVQPVGSPLSLECTVEGTSNPNLYWYRQAAGRGLQLLFYSVGIGQISSEVPQNLSASRPQDRQFILSSKKLLLSDSGFYLCAWSRDRPYGYTFGSGTRLTVV.

V and J are TRBV18 and TRBJ2-7; 9 nucleotides agree with TRBD2. The germline gives CDR1 KGHSH, CDR2 LQKENI. V shed 6 bases, J shed 6 bases, and the junction held 6 bases outside the gene matches. The CDR3 has 13 residues. The CDR3 DNA sequence: TGTGCCAGCTCGCCGGGGACTAGCTCCGAGCAGTACTTC. It yields the protein CASSPGTSSEQYF.

This sequence joins TRBV28 and TRBJ1-5; a possible D gene is TRBD1 (5 bases). CDR1 is MDHEN, CDR2 SYDVKM, per germline. The ends were cut back, 7 bases at V and 0 bases at J, with 13 bases in the middle. The length of the CDR3 is 15 residues. The DNA for the CDR3 is TGTGCCAGCACCACGGCGGGGGTTAGCAATCAGCCCCAGCATTTT. Residues: CASTTAGVSNQPQHF. The whole variable domain, filled in from reference TRBV28 and TRBJ1-5, reads DVKVTQSSRYLVKRTGEKVFLECVQDMDHENMFWYRQDPGLGLRLIYFSYDVKMKEKGDIPEGYSVSREKKERFSLILESASTNQTSMYLCASTTAGVSNQPQHFGDGTRLSIL.

The CDR3 sequence is CASTAGWGSGTGELFF. For the CDR3, the DNA is TGTGCCAGCACCGCGGGGTGGGGGAGTGGGACCGGGGAGCTGTTTTTT. The chain recombines TRBV7-2 with TRBJ2-2, with a possible D match to TRBD2 (6 bases). This CDR3 is 16 amino acids long. Trimming took 7 bases from V and 5 from J, leaving 20 bases between them. Looked up from germline, CDR1 is SGHTA and CDR2 is FQGNSA.

The genes are TRBV2 and TRBJ2-7; 11 bases are shared with TRBD1. V gave up 4 bases and J gave up 5 bases; unmatched junction bases: 10. This CDR3 region has 16 residues. CDR1 and CDR2 (germline): SNHLY, FYNNEI. CDR3 in amino acids: CASSAHRGDRGNEQYF. The CDR3 DNA sequence: TGTGCCAGCAGTGCCCATAGGGGGGACAGGGGGAACGAGCAGTACTTC.

The chain couples TRBV6-5 to TRBJ1-2; TRBD1 might be the D (5 bases). The V gene lost 5 bases and the J gene lost 4 bases, with 14 bases spanning the gap. In germline, CDR1 is MNHEY, CDR2 SVGAGI. The CDR3 contains 14 residues. CDR3 amino acids: CASSLGDSGYGYTF. DNA for the CDR3: TGTGCCAGCAGTCTGGGGGATTCTGGCTATGGCTACACCTTC.

J is TRBJ1-2 and V is TRBV5-1, with 10 bases that match TRBD1. CDR1 and CDR2 from the germline V gene are SGHRS and YFSETQ. Unmatched junction bases numbered 7, after V lost 4 bases and J lost 7 bases. This CDR3 comprises 14 residues. The CDR3 sequence: CASSPTGTGAGYTF. The CDR3, as DNA: TGCGCCAGCAGCCCAACCGGGACAGGGGCTGGCTACACCTTC. Filled out from reference TRBV5-1 and TRBJ1-2, the complete variable domain reads KAGVTQTPRYLIKTRGQQVTLSCSPISGHRSVSWYQQTPGQGLQFLFEYFSETQRNKGNFPGRFSGRQFSNSRSEMNVSTLELGDSALYLCASSPTGTGAGYTFGSGTRLTVV.

The chain employs TRBV10-3 and TRBJ1-2, with 10 bases lining up with TRBD1. CDR1 is ENHRY and CDR2 is SYGVKD in the germline V gene. This CDR3 has 13 amino acids. The junction had 10 bases not matched to a gene; V was cut back by 10 bases and J by 8 bases. CDR3 residues: CATGGTGDSGYTF. The CDR3 DNA is TGTGCCACCGGGGGGACAGGGGATTCCGGCTACACCTTC.

This clone was observed a single time. J is TRBJ2-1 and V is TRBV3-1 (or the pseudogene TRBV3-2); TRBD2 matches 7 bases. The trim removed 4 bases at V and 6 bases at J, leaving 12 bases unmatched. The germline V gene has CDR1 LGHDT and CDR2 YNNKEL (reference sequence). There are 16 residues in the CDR3. The CDR3 loop reads CASSPREGRISNEQFF. CDR3 DNA: TGTGCCAGCAGCCCCAGGGAGGGGAGGATCAGCAATGAGCAGTTCTTC.

The V and J genes are TRBV7-2 and TRBJ2-7; D gene ambiguous. The CDR3 loop spans 13 amino acids. Trimming removed 0 bases at V and 3 bases at J, with 6 bases between. Germline lookup yields CDR1 SGHTA and CDR2 FQGNSA. This chain's CDR3 is CASSLAGHYEQYF. The CDR3 DNA follows: TGTGCCAGCAGCTTAGCGGGCCACTACGAGCAGTACTTC.

V and J are TRBV4-1 and TRBJ2-3; TRBD1 is a possible D gene (5 bases). CDR1 and CDR2 from the germline V gene are MGHRA and YSYEKL. The V and J ends lost 4 bases and 0 bases respectively, with 17 bases between them. This CDR3 is 17 amino acids long. In nucleotides, the CDR3 is TGCGCCAGCAGCCTTGTGGGGCTCTTCCCTAGCACAGATACGCAGTATTTT. Protein product: CASSLVGLFPSTDTQYF.